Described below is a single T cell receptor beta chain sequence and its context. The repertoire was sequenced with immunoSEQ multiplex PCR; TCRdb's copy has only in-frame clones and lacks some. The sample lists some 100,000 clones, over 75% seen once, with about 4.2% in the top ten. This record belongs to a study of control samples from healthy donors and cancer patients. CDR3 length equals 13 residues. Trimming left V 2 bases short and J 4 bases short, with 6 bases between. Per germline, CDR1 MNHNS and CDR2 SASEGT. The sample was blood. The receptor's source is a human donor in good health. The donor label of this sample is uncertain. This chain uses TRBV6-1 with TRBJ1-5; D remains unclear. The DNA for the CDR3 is TGTGCCAGCAGTGAAACCAGGAATCAGCCCCAGCATTTT. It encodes CASSETRNQPQHF.